Listed here is a single T cell receptor (beta chain). Its antigen is not identified. Primers for the PCR totalled 60 Vbeta and 13 Jbeta. Sequencing was performed with immunoSEQ multiplex PCR; in TCRdb, only in-frame clones are kept and a portion is missing. The repertoire holds around 250,000 clones, with approximately 81% as singletons. V dropped 3 bases and J dropped 4 bases, with 13 bases sitting between them. CDR3 size: 14 residues. Germline CDR1 reads SGHAT; CDR2 reads FQNNGV. The source of the sample is a study of cytomegalovirus exposure and HLA in healthy donors. Study observations and caveats: While the bulk of TCR sequences proved rare, some public TCRs turned up in many donors. In vitro data verified a few CMV-associated chains as specific for CMV antigens.

The sequenced sample consisted of PBMCs. The chain is built from TRBV11-2 and TRBJ2-7; TRBD2 is a possible D gene (6 bases). The receptor comes from a woman aged 55-69 years in good health and CMV-seropositive. The chain's CDR3 is CASSFVGSGYEQYF. CDR3 nucleotides: TGTGCCAGCAGCTTTGTCGGGAGCGGTTACGAGCAGTACTTC.